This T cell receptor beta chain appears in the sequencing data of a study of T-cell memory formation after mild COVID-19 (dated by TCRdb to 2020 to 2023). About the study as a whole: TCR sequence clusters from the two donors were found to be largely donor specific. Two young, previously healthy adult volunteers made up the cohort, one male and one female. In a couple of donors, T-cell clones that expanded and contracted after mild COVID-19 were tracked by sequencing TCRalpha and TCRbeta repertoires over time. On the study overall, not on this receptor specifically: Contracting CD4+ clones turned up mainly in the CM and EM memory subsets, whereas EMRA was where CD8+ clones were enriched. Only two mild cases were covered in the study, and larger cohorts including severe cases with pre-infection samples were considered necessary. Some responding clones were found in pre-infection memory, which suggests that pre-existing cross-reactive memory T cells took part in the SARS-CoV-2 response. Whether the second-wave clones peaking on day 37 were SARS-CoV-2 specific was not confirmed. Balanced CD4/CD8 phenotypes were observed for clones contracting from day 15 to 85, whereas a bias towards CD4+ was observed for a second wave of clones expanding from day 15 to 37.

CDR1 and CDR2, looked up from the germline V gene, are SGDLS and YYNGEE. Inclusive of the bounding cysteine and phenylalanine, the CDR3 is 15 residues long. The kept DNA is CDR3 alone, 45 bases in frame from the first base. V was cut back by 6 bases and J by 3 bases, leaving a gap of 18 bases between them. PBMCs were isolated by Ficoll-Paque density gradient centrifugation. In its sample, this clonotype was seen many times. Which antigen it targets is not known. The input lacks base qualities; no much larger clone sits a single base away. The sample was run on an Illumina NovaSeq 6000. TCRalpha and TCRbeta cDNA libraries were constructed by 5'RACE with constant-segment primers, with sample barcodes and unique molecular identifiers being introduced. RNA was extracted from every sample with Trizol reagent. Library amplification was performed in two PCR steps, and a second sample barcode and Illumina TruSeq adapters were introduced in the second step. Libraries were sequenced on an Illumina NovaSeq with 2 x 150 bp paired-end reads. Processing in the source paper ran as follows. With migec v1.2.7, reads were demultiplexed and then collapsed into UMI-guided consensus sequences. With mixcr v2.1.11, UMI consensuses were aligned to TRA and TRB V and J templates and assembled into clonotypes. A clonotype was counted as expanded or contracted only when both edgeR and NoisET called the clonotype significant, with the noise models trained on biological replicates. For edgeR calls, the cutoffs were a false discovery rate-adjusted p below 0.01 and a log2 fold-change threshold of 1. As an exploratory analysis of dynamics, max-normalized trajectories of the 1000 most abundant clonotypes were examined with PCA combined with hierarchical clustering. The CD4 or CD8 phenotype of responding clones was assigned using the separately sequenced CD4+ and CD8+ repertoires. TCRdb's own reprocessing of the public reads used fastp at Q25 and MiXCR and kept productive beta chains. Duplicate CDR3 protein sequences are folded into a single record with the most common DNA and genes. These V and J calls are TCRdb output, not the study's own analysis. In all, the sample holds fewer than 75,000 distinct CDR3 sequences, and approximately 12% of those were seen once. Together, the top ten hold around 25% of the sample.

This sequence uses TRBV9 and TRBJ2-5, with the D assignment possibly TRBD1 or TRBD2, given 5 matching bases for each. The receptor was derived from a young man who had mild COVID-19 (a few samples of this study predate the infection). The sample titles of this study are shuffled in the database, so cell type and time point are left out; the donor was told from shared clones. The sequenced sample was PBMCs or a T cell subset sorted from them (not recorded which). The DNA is TGTGCCAGCACCAAAGATGGGACGGAGAAAGAGACCCAGTACTTC. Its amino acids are CASTKDGTEKETQYF.